The sample holds many counts of the clone carrying this TCR beta chain. The sample comes from a study of blood T cells in healthy people across ages. The second PCR ran roughly 6 to 12 cycles with a sample-barcoded 5' primer and J-beta primers. TCRdb itself ran the 5' RACE reads through MiXCR, one entry per CDR3 protein. The data show hundreds of thousands of distinct CDR3 sequences, more than 25% seen once. V was cut by 3 bases and J by 1 base, with 13 bases left in between. The length of the CDR3 is 16 residues. What was sequenced was blood. The chain uses TRBV12-3 or TRBV12-4 and TRBJ1-5, with unresolved D. The clonotype was recovered from a woman of 80 years or more in good health. The CDR3 bases are TGTGCCAGCAGTTTGGCAGCGGCTGGGAGCAATCAGCCCCAGCATTTT. Translated: CASSLAAAGSNQPQHF.